This entry is about one T cell receptor (beta chain). Its specific antigen is unknown. Base qualities were left out, and no much larger clone turns up one base away. The time point label, read with the paper, signifies: baseline, week 1 (first vaccination visit). The treatment or condition label corresponds to: pre-vaccination baseline after standard-of-care therapy. The donors had newly diagnosed IDH1-mutant astrocytomas of WHO grade 3 or 4 that showed loss of nuclear ATRX. The samples were drawn from NOA16, a multicentre, single-arm, open-label phase I trial in Germany that tested a mutant IDH1 peptide vaccine in humans for the first time. Visit V03 blood draws served as the baseline sample for immunogenicity testing. Genomic DNA for TCRB sequencing was extracted from EDTA blood using the DNeasy Blood and Tissue Kit. Inclusive of the bounding cysteine and phenylalanine, the CDR3 is 12 residues long. This entry keeps only the CDR3 DNA: 36 bases, framed from base 1. CDR1 and CDR2 are read off the germline V gene (reference sequence) as LNHDA and SQIVND. V was cut back by 9 bases and J by 5 bases, leaving a gap of 10 bases between them.

Library preparation used the immunoSEQ multiplex PCR assay. The hsTCRB Kit was used according to the manufacturer's protocol to amplify rearranged TCR beta chain sequences. Sequencing of TCRB libraries was carried out on an Illumina MiSeq. Under the source paper's analysis protocol: The proprietary platform of the kit vendor was used for demultiplexing, trimming and gene mapping. TCRdb re-hosts the immuneACCESS table, in-frame sequences only. Its copies lack some clones; in the studies checked, an unresolved V gene accounts for under half of them, and the cause for the rest is not known. That table furnishes V, J and clone size, whereas the DNA furnished D and trimming. This sample lists just under 95,000 clones; around four fifths were detected once. The ten biggest clones cover approximately 7.9% of the sample. This specimen comes from a study of a mutant IDH1 vaccine in newly diagnosed glioma (dated by TCRdb to the early 2020s). Study-level background: Of the approximately 33 treated patients, 62.5% were male and around 38% were female, and a mean age of roughly 40 years was recorded. Prior to enrollment, patients had been given standard therapy consisting of radiotherapy alone, temozolomide alone, or radiochemotherapy with temozolomide, with the combination given to most patients. Peripheral blood samples were drawn at six visits, namely V03 (baseline), V05, V07, V10, V12 and V13. Longitudinal TCRB deep sequencing was performed for roughly 27 treated patients wherever samples were available for exploratory analyses. Paper-wide results and their limitations: Availability determined which PBMC samples were chosen for TCRB deep sequencing. It was noted by the authors that analyses of patient blood samples could not be reproduced owing to sample limitations. Across multiple MHC alleles, vaccine-induced immune responses were seen in more than 80% of patients. No apparent relationship was observed between pseudoprogression and alterations in the top peripheral T cell clonotypes detected by TCRB sequencing.

The receptor chain draws on TRBV19 and TRBJ1-4; no confident D gene assignment can be made. The source of this sequence is a man aged 35-49 years with glioma. The sequencing here drew on PBMCs, taken from a glioma patient treated with radiotherapy, temozolomide or both. At the DNA level, the sequence is TGTGCCAGCCACCTAAAGAATGAAAAACTGTTTTTT. Its amino acids are CASHLKNEKLFF.